The 22 T cell receptor beta chains listed next were all sequenced from one sample in a study of shared T cell receptors in the human thymus. Assay: immunoSEQ multiplex PCR; the TCRdb copy retains only in-frame clones and omits some. The sample includes some 640,000 clones, 87% of them seen just once. These records were also assigned to another study, of human thymus T cells.

Sequenced: thymocytes. These receptors were collected from a boy under three years old with a congenital heart defect.

The chain employs TRBV30 and TRBJ1-5; D is perhaps TRBD1 (5 bases). Looked up from germline, CDR1 is GTSNPN and CDR2 is SVGIG (reference sequence). The CDR3 is 16 residues long. V was clipped by 0 bases and J by 7 bases, with 19 bases between them. The DNA for the CDR3 is TGTGCCTGGAGTGTAAATTACCAGCGGGGCCGGCAGCCCCAGCATTTT. Translated, it gives CAWSVNYQRGRQPQHF.

CDR3: CASTTIGGGETQYF. CDR3 bases: TGTGCCAGCACCACAATCGGCGGGGGGGAGACCCAGTACTTC. The chain combines TRBV5-5 with TRBJ2-5, with TRBD2 identical over 8 bases. The CDR3 loop spans 14 amino acids. The junction had 9 bases not matched to a gene; V was cut back by 6 bases and J by 5 bases. Germline CDR1 and CDR2: SGHKS and YYEKEE (reference sequence).

The gene calls are TRBV28 and TRBJ2-1, with 12 bases aligning to TRBD1. V dropped 6 bases and J dropped 9; count of bases not matched to a gene: 12. The CDR3 runs to 16 residues. Germline lookup yields CDR1 MDHEN and CDR2 SYDVKM. CDR3 residues: CASRLNPGQGASEQFF. The CDR3 region has the DNA TGTGCCAGCAGACTCAATCCGGGACAGGGGGCTAGTGAGCAGTTCTTC.

The chain links TRBV21-1 to TRBJ2-5; TRBD1, as called in the table, went unchecked against the DNA. TRBV21-1 is given as a pseudogene. The CDR3 sequence is 14 residues long. The CDR3 DNA sequence: TGTGCCAGCAGCAGGGGACAGCGCCAAGAGACCCAGTACTTC. The encoded protein is CASSRGQRQETQYF.

J is TRBJ1-2 and V is TRBV28; 7 bases are a match to TRBD1. CDR3 length equals 20 residues. The germline gives CDR1 MDHEN, CDR2 SYDVKM. The J segment lost 1 base and the V segment lost 2 bases, leaving 19 bases of the junction unmatched. The DNA for the CDR3 is TGTGCCAGCAGTTTACTCCCCGTAGCTTACAGGGACAGCCTTAACTATGGCTACACCTTC. It codes for CASSLLPVAYRDSLNYGYTF.

The rearrangement links TRBV7-2 to TRBJ1-2, with 7 bases that match TRBD1. Germline CDR1 and CDR2: SGHTA and FQGNSA. J lost 2 bases, V lost 5 bases, and 17 bases had no gene match. The CDR3 is made up of 18 amino acids. The CDR3 reads CASSNCDREADHNYGYTF. CDR3 in DNA: TGTGCCAGCAGCAATTGCGACAGGGAGGCCGACCACAACTATGGCTACACCTTC.

This clone occurred once. The chain joins TRBV2 to TRBJ2-3; TRBD2 matches 15 bases. The V and J ends lost 6 bases and 6 bases, in that order; junction bases with no gene match: 13. CDR3 size: 18 residues. CDR1 SNHLY and CDR2 FYNNEI come from the germline V gene. The CDR3 coding sequence is TGTGCCAGCAGGGGACGGACTAGCGGGAGGGCCTTAGGGGATACGCAGTATTTT. It specifies CASRGRTSGRALGDTQYF.

The V gene is TRBV6-1, the J gene TRBJ2-3, with 10 positions matching TRBD1. Per the germline V gene, CDR1 is MNHNS and CDR2 is SASEGT. The CDR3 consists of 14 residues. Trimming at V came to 4 bases and at J to 5 bases, leaving 3 bases not matched to a gene. Here the CDR3 reads CASSGRDRGDTQYF. The CDR3 region has the DNA TGTGCCAGCAGTGGCCGGGACAGGGGAGATACGCAGTATTTT.

The chain recombines TRBV4-1 with TRBJ1-4; D gene uncertain. Germline loops: CDR1 MGHRA, CDR2 YSYEKL. This CDR3 has 14 amino acids. V shed 4 bases and J shed 8 bases, with 14 bases lying between them. The CDR3, as DNA: TGCGCCAGCAGCCCCCGACCAATACAGGAAAAACTGTTTTTT. Translating it yields CASSPRPIQEKLFF.

Only a few counts were recorded for this clone. The rearrangement uses TRBV5-1 and TRBJ2-5, with 11 bases identical to TRBD1. The CDR3 is 17 amino acids. V was pared by 0 bases and J by 5 bases, with 9 bases of the junction left unmatched. The germline V gene has CDR1 SGHRS and CDR2 YFSETQ. CDR3 amino acids: CASSLAVDRGRRETQYF. The CDR3 bases are TGCGCCAGCAGCTTGGCGGTGGACAGGGGGCGCCGGGAGACCCAGTACTTC.

The chain employs TRBV5-6 and TRBJ1-2; D is ambiguous. Germline V gene data show CDR1 as SGHDT and CDR2 as YYEEEE. Trimming left V 2 bases short and J 9 bases short, with 11 bases between. The CDR3 runs 12 residues. CDR3 coding DNA: TGTGCCAGCAGCTTCATTTCGAGGAGCTACACCTTC. It specifies CASSFISRSYTF.

The chain employs TRBV28 and TRBJ2-1, with D possibly being TRBD1 (5 bases). The CDR3 contains 15 residues. Germline CDR1 and CDR2: MDHEN and SYDVKM. The V end lost 5 bases, the J end lost 6 bases, and 17 bases lay between the germline ends. The CDR3 sequence is CASSTTVPQGNEQFF. Here the CDR3 DNA reads TGTGCCAGCAGTACCACCGTACCGCAGGGCAATGAGCAGTTCTTC.

The gene calls are TRBV12-5 and TRBJ2-5, with D tentatively TRBD1 (6 bases). CDR1 and CDR2 from the germline V gene are LGHNT and FRNRAP. This CDR3 contains 14 residues. V was shortened by 7 bases and J by 1 base, with 13 bases between the two germline ends. The CDR3 reads CASALTGPQETQYF. The CDR3 DNA sequence: TGTGCTAGTGCCCTTACAGGGCCCCAAGAGACCCAGTACTTC.

The chain uses TRBV6-5 and TRBJ2-2; the D gene is possibly TRBD2 (5 bases). Germline CDR1 MNHEY, CDR2 SVGAGI. With 0 bases removed from V and 0 bases from J, the gap between germline ends came to 8 bases. The CDR3 spans 16 residues. The CDR3 DNA reads TGTGCCAGCAGTTACTCTGGGAGACCGAACACCGGGGAGCTGTTTTTT. Translated, it gives CASSYSGRPNTGELFF.

This clone has just a few counts. The V call is TRBV7-8, the J call TRBJ2-7, with D perhaps matching TRBD2 (6 bases). This CDR3 has 15 amino acids. CDR1 is SGHVS, CDR2 FQNEAQ, per germline. Trimming stripped 1 base from V and 3 bases from J, with 13 bases between. The CDR3 region is CASSLVCGKGYEQYF. The CDR3 DNA reads TGTGCCAGCAGCTTAGTTTGCGGGAAAGGCTACGAGCAGTACTTC.

The chain has TRBV9 and TRBJ2-7, with D maybe TRBD1 (5 bases). Germline V CDR1 and CDR2: SGDLS, YYNGEE. Between the trimmed V and J ends, which lost 0 bases and 5 bases, there was a span of 12 bases. The CDR3 runs 14 residues. This CDR3 is CASSVEGRAHEQYF. CDR3 nucleotides: TGTGCCAGCAGCGTAGAGGGGCGCGCCCACGAGCAGTACTTC.

The chain has TRBV7-2 and TRBJ1-3, with 7 bases lining up with TRBD1. The ends lost 6 bases at V and 0 bases at J; junction bases unmatched: 11. The V gene's germline CDR1 is SGHTA and CDR2 FQGNSA. The CDR3 consists of 17 residues. The CDR3 DNA reads TGTGCCAGCAGTTATACTACAGGGGACCCCTCTGGAAACACCATATATTTT. Translation gives CASSYTTGDPSGNTIYF. Supplemented by reference TRBV7-2 and TRBJ1-3, the full variable domain reads GAGVSQSPSNKVTEKGKDVELRCDPISGHTALYWYRQSLGQGLEFLIYFQGNSAPDKSGLPSDRFSAERTGGSVSTLTIQRTQQEDSAVYLCASSYTTGDPSGNTIYFGEGSWLTVV.

The rearrangement uses TRBV19 and TRBJ1-5; TRBD1 aligns across 8 bases. CDR1 and CDR2 from the germline V gene are LNHDA and SQIVND (reference sequence). The V segment lost 3 bases and the J segment 10 bases; nucleotides outside the gene matches: 8. CDR3 length: 14 residues. The DNA of the CDR3 is TGTGCCAGTAGTATCGGGACAGGTGAGGTTCCCCAGCATTTT. It encodes CASSIGTGEVPQHF.

The rearrangement links TRBV27 to TRBJ2-1; maybe TRBD2 (7 bases). V lost 3 bases and J 6 bases, leaving 15 bases between the germline ends. This CDR3 comprises 15 residues. CDR1 and CDR2 (germline): MNHEY, SMNVEV (reference sequence). In DNA form, the CDR3 reads TGTGCCAGCAGTTTTAGCGCGGGGGCGATCAATGAGCAGTTCTTC. This translates into CASSFSAGAINEQFF.

V usage is TRBV11-2 and J usage is TRBJ1-5, with 7 bases identical to TRBD1. V lost 1 base, J lost 0 bases, and 9 bases stayed unmatched. Per germline, CDR1 SGHAT and CDR2 FQNNGV. The CDR3 sequence is 18 residues long. CDR3 sequence reads: CASSLGQGEDISNQPQHF. Here the CDR3 DNA reads TGTGCCAGCAGCTTAGGGCAGGGGGAGGACATTAGCAATCAGCCCCAGCATTTT.

The chain joins TRBV27 to TRBJ2-1; D is unclear. V shed 8 bases and J shed 9 bases, with 14 bases lying between them. Germline V gene data show CDR1 as MNHEY and CDR2 as SMNVEV (reference sequence). The CDR3 consists of 12 residues. The CDR3, as DNA: TGTGCCAGCGGGCCGTCCTGGCGTGAGCAGTTCTTC. It encodes CASGPSWREQFF.

V gene TRBV10-3 combines with J gene TRBJ2-1; unclear D gene. Germline CDR1 and CDR2: ENHRY and SYGVKD. The CDR3 consists of 13 residues. Trimming shortened V by 6 bases and J by 0 bases, and 6 bases separated the two germline ends. CDR3 bases: TGTGCCATCAGGGTCAGCTCCTACAATGAGCAGTTCTTC. Residues: CAIRVSSYNEQFF.